This T cell receptor beta chain emerged from a study of shared clonotypes between healthy human individuals. As regards this clone: What it binds is unknown.

The method was immunoSEQ multiplex PCR; TCRdb's version includes in-frame clones alone and lacks a portion of them. The sample contains 490,000 or so clones, 76% of which appear only once. The V gene lost 4 bases and the J gene lost 3 bases, with 10 bases spanning the gap. The CDR3 covers 14 residues. CDR1 MNHEY and CDR2 SVGAGI come from the germline V gene. The study's findings and limits: An expected dependence of interdonor clonotype sharing on sequencing depth was noted.

The TCR was taken from a woman aged 40 to 49 in good health. Some clones in this sample may be carry-over from other donors' samples. The chain combines TRBV6-5 with TRBJ1-5, with TRBD1 as a possible D gene (6 bases). Sequencing used PBMCs. The CDR3 sequence: CASSSGAHNQPQHF. The CDR3 DNA is TGTGCCAGCAGTTCAGGGGCCCACAATCAGCCCCAGCATTTT.